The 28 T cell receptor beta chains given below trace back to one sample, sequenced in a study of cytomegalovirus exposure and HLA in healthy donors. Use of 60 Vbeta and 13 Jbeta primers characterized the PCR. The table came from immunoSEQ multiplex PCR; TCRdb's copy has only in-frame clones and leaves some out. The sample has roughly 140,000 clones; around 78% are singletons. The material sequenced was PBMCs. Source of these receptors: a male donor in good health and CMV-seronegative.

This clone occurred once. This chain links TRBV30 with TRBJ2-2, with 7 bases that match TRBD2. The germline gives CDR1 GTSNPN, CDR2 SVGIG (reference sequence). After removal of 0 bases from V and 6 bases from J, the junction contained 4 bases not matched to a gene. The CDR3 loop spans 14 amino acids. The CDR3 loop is CAWSVVAGAGELFF. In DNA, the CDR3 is TGTGCCTGGAGTGTCGTAGCGGGCGCCGGGGAGCTGTTTTTT.

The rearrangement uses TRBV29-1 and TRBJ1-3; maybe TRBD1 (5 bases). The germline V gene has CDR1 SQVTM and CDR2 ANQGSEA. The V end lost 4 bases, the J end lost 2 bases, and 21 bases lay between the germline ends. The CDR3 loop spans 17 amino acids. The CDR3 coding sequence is TGCAGCGTTGTTAAAAGGTCGAGACAGCTTACTGGAAACACCATATATTTT. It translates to CSVVKRSRQLTGNTIYF.

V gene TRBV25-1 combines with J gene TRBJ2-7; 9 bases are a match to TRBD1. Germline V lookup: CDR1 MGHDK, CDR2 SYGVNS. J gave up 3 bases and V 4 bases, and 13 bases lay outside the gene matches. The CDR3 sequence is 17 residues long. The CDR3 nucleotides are TGTGCCAGCAGTGCCCCCCCGCGCGGGGACAGGGTCTACGAGCAGTACTTC. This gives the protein CASSAPPRGDRVYEQYF.

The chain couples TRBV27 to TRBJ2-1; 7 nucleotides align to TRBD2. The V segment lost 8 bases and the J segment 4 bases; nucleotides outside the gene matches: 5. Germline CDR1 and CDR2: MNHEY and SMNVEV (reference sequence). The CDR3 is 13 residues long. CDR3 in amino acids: CASHAGVYNEQFF. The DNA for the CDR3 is TGTGCCAGCCACGCGGGGGTTTACAATGAGCAGTTCTTC.

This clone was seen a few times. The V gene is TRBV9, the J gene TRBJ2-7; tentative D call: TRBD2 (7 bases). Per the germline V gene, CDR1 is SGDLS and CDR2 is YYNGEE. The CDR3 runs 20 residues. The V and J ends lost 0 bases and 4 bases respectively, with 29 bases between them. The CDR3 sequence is CASSVEGHPSGGQRPYEQYF. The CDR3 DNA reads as TGTGCCAGCAGCGTAGAGGGACACCCGTCCGGGGGGCAACGTCCTTACGAGCAGTACTTC.

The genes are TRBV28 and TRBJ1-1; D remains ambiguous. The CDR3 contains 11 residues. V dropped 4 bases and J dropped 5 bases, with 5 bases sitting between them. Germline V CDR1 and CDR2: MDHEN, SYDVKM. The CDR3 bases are TGTGCCAGCAGTTCGGGGACTGAAGCTTTCTTT. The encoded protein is CASSSGTEAFF.

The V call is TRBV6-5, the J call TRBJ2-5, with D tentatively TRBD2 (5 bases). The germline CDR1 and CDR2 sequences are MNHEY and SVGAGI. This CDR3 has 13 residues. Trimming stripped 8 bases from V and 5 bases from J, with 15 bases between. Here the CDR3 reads CASRPGNFETQYF. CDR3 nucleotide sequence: TGTGCCAGCCGTCCGGGGAATTTCGAGACCCAGTACTTC.

This chain's CDR3 is CASSRDSSNQPQHF. The CDR3 coding sequence is TGTGCCAGCAGCCGTGACAGCAGCAATCAGCCCCAGCATTTT. The chain employs TRBV5-4 and TRBJ1-5; D possibly corresponds to TRBD1 (5 bases). Germline V gene sequence: CDR1 SGHNT, CDR2 YYREEE (reference sequence). This CDR3 is 14 amino acids long. Trimming took 4 bases from V and 1 from J, leaving 9 bases between them. The variable domain in full, with the rest retrieved from reference TRBV5-4 and TRBJ1-5, is ETGVTQSPTHLIKTRGQQVTLRCSSQSGHNTVSWYQQALGQGPQFIFQYYREEENGRGNFPPRFSGLQFPNYSSELNVNALELDDSALYLCASSRDSSNQPQHFGDGTRLSIL.

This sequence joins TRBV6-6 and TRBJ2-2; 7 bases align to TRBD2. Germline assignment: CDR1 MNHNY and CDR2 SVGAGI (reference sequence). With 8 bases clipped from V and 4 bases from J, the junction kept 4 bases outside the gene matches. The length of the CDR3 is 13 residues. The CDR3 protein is CASGEGGTGELFF. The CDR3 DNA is TGTGCCAGCGGGGAGGGTGGCACCGGGGAGCTGTTTTTT.

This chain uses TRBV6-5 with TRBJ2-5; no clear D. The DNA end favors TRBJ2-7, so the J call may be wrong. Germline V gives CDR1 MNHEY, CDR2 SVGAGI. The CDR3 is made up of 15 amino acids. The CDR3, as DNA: TGTGCCAGCAGTTACTCGCCACGAGGCGGCTACGAGCAGTACTTC. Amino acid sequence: CASSYSPRGGYEQYF.

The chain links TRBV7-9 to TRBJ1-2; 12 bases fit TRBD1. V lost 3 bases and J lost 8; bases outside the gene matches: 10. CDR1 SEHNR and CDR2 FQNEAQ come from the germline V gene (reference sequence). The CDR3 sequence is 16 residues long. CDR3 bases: TGTGCCAGCAGCTTGGGACAGGGGGCGAAGTTCCGAGGCTACACCTTC. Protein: CASSLGQGAKFRGYTF.

The CDR3 protein is CASSLKGGTPYEQYF. CDR3 DNA: TGTGCCAGCAGCTTAAAGGGAGGAACTCCCTACGAGCAGTACTTC. This chain connects TRBV7-9 to TRBJ2-7, with D perhaps TRBD2 (6 bases). CDR3 size: 15 residues. V was pared by 2 bases and J by 2 bases, with 13 bases between. The germline CDR1 and CDR2 sequences are SEHNR and FQNEAQ (reference sequence). Full variable domain (remainder filled in from reference TRBV7-9 and TRBJ2-7): DTGVSQNPRHKITKRGQNVTFRCDPISEHNRLYWYRQTLGQGPEFLTYFQNEAQLEKSRLLSDRFSAERPKGSFSTLEIQRTEQGDSAMYLCASSLKGGTPYEQYFGPGTRLTVT.

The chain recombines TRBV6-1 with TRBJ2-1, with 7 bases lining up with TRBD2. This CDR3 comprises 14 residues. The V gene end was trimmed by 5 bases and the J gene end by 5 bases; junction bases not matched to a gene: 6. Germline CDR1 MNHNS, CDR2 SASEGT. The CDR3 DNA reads TGTGCCAGCAGTCCCCTAGCGGAGAACAATGAGCAGTTCTTC. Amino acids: CASSPLAENNEQFF.

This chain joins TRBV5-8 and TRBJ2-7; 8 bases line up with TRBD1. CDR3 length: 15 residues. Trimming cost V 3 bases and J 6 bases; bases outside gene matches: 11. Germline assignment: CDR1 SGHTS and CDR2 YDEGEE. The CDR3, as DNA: TGTGCCAGCAGCTATCCGGGACAGGCGGGGTGCGAGCAGTACTTC. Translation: CASSYPGQAGCEQYF.

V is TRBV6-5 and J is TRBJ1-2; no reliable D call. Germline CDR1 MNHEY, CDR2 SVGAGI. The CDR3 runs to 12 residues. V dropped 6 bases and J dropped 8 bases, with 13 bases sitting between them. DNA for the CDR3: TGTGCCAGCAGGACCGGGTCGAGGGGCTACACCTTC. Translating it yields CASRTGSRGYTF.

The CDR3 DNA reads TGTGCCAGCAGTCCGACAGGGGCCCAAGAGACCCAGTACTTC. It codes for CASSPTGAQETQYF. This chain joins TRBV7-8 and TRBJ2-5; 8 bases match TRBD1. From germline, CDR1 is SGHVS and CDR2 FQNEAQ. CDR3 length: 14 residues. J lost 1 base, V lost 6 bases, and 4 bases had no gene match.

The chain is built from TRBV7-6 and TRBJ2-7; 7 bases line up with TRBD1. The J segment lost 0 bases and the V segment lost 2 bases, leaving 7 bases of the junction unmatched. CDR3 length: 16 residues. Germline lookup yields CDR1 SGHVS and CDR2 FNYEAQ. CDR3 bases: TGTGCCAGCAGCTTAAAAGCCGGGACAGCCTCCTACGAGCAGTACTTC. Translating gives CASSLKAGTASYEQYF.

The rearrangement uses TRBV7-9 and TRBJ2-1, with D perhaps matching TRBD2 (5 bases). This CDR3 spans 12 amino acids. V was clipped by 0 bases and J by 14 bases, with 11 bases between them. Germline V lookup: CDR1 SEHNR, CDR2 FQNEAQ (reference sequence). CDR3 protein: CASSLAEAGKFF. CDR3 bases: TGTGCCAGCAGCTTAGCTGAAGCCGGGAAGTTCTTC.

The chain's CDR3 is CASSRTSGEGGGYNEQFF. The CDR3 DNA follows: TGCGCCAGCAGCAGGACTAGCGGAGAAGGGGGGGGCTACAATGAGCAGTTCTTC. The chain employs TRBV5-1 and TRBJ2-1; 10 nucleotides align to TRBD2. V was clipped by 4 bases and J by 3 bases; unmatched bases: 13. This CDR3 contains 18 residues. Germline assignment: CDR1 SGHRS and CDR2 YFSETQ.

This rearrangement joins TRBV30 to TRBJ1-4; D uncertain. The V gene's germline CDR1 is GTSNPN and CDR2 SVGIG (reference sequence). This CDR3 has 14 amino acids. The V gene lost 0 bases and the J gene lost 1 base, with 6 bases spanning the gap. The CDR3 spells CAWSVSQTNEKLFF. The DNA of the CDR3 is TGTGCCTGGAGTGTAAGCCAAACTAATGAAAAACTGTTTTTT. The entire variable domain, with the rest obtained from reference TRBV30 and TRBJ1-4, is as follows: SQTIHQWPATLVQPVGSPLSLECTVEGTSNPNLYWYRQAAGRGLQLLFYSVGIGQISSEVPQNLSASRPQDRQFILSSKKLLLSDSGFYLCAWSVSQTNEKLFFGSGTQLSVL.

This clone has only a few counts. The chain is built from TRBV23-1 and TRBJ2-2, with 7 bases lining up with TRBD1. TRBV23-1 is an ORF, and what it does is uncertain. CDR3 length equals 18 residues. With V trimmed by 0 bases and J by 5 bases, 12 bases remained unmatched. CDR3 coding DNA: TGCGCCAGCAGTCAATCGCGGCAGGGGGAAAGGGGGACCGGGGAGCTGTTTTTT. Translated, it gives CASSQSRQGERGTGELFF.

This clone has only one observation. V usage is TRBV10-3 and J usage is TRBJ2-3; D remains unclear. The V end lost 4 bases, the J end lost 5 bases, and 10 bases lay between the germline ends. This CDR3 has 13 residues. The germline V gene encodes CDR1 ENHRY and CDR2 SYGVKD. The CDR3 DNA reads TGTGCCATCAGTGCTCTTCTCGGAGATACGCAGTATTTT. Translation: CAISALLGDTQYF.

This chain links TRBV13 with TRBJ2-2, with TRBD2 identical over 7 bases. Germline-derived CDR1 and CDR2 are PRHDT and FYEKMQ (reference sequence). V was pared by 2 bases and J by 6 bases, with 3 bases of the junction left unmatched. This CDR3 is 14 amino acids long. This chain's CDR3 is CASSLRLAPGELFF. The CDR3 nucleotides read TGTGCCAGCAGCTTAAGACTAGCTCCCGGGGAGCTGTTTTTT.

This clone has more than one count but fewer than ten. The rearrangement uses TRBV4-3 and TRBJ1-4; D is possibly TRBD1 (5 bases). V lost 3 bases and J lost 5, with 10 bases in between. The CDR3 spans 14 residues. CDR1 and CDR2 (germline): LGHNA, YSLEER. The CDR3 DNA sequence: TGCGCCAGCAGCCAGACAGCCGCGAATGAAAAACTGTTTTTT. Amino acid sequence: CASSQTAANEKLFF.

The CDR3 protein is CASSLLSRRLAGDGADTQYF. CDR3 nucleotide sequence: TGTGCCAGCAGCCTCCTATCACGAAGACTAGCGGGAGATGGGGCAGATACGCAGTATTTT. The chain uses TRBV13 and TRBJ2-3; TRBD2 matches 12 bases. V was pared by 5 bases and J by 4 bases, with 19 bases of the junction left unmatched. The CDR3 extends over 20 amino acids. Per the germline V gene, CDR1 is PRHDT and CDR2 is FYEKMQ (reference sequence).

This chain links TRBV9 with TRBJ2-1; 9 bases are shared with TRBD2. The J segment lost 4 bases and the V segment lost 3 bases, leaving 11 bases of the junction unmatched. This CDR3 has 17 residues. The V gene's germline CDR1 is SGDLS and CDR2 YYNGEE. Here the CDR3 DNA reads TGTGCCAGCAGCGCCGGCCTAGCGGGGAGACTTTACAATGAGCAGTTCTTC. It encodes CASSAGLAGRLYNEQFF.

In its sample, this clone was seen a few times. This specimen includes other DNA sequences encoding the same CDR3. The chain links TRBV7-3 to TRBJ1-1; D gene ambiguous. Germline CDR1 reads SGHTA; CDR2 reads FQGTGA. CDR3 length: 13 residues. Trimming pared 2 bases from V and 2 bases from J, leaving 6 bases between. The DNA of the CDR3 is TGTGCCAGCAGCTTAGGGCATAACACTGAAGCTTTCTTT. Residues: CASSLGHNTEAFF.

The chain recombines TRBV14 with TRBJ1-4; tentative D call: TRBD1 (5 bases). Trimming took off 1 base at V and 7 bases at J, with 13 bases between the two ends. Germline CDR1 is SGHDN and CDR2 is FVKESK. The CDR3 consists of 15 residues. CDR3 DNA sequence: TGTGCCAGCAGCCAAGCTTTAGCCGGGGGTGAAAAACTGTTTTTT. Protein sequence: CASSQALAGGEKLFF.